The next 17 T cell receptor beta chains were all read from a single sample in a study of T cell repertoires in cytomegalovirus infection (dated by TCRdb to 2018 to 2020). The data were produced on an Illumina HiSeq 1500. TCRdb reprocessing: public reads trimmed at Q25 with fastp, clones called with MiXCR, in-frame beta chains kept. Under each unique CDR3 protein, matching rows form one entry showing the most common genes and DNA. Across this sample there are 700,000 to 850,000 distinct CDR3 sequences, with about 30% seen only once. Over 10% of the sample is held by the ten biggest clonotypes. Antigens of these TCRs are unknown. According to the study, the label for this sample's treatment or condition signals: in vitro stimulation with specific CMV peptide epitopes to enrich CMV-specific T cells. Sequences were derived from cultured CD8+ T cells from PBMCs, sampled from culture after CMV antigen stimulation. These receptors originate from a human donor in good health (CMV status not recorded). Some clones in this sample may be carry-over from other donors' samples.

This clonotype was observed a handful of times. J is TRBJ1-4 and V is TRBV12-3 or TRBV12-4, with D uncertain. Trimming cost V 5 bases and J 5 bases, with 15 bases left between them. This CDR3 has 15 amino acids. The CDR3 protein is CASSPLGQINEKLFF. In nucleotides, the CDR3 is TGTGCCAGCAGTCCTCTAGGCCAGATAAATGAAAAACTGTTTTTT.

The chain recombines TRBV2 with TRBJ1-5; 7 bases fit TRBD1. Germline CDR1 is SNHLY and CDR2 is FYNNEI. Trimming removed 7 bases from V and 11 bases from J; junction bases left unmatched: 11. The CDR3 has 13 residues. CDR3: CASKAGGDWTQHF. In DNA, the CDR3 is TGTGCCAGCAAGGCAGGGGGAGATTGGACCCAGCATTTT.

This clonotype was counted ten times or more. J is TRBJ1-1 and V is TRBV7-9, with no clear D. The germline V and J ends were trimmed by 1 base and 1 base, with 13 bases remaining between them. The CDR3 contains 16 residues. CDR1 and CDR2 (germline): SEHNR, FQNEAQ (reference sequence). CDR3 sequence (DNA): TGTGCCAGCAGCTTAGGAAGGGTAAGGAGGAACACTGAAGCTTTCTTT. It specifies CASSLGRVRRNTEAFF.

V is TRBV19 and J is TRBJ2-1, with 9 nucleotides matching TRBD2. CDR1 is LNHDA and CDR2 is SQIVND in the germline V gene (reference sequence). The CDR3 length is 15 residues. The junction had 4 bases not matched to a gene; V was cut back by 1 base and J by 6 bases. CDR3 sequence (DNA): TGTGCCAGTAGTATAGGCGGCGGGGGGGCCAATGAGCAGTTCTTC. Amino acids: CASSIGGGGANEQFF.

This clonotype was seen a few times. The V call is TRBV6-2 or TRBV6-3, the J call TRBJ2-1; perhaps TRBD1 as D (5 bases). V lost 2 bases, J lost 4 bases, and 9 bases lay in between. Germline V gene data show CDR1 as MNHEY and CDR2 as SVGEGT. This CDR3 spans 14 amino acids. The CDR3 DNA is TGTGCCAGCAGTTACGACAGACTTTACAATGAGCAGTTCTTC. It translates to CASSYDRLYNEQFF.

This chain joins TRBV7-9 and TRBJ1-2, with D uncertain. This CDR3 contains 16 residues. V dropped 2 bases and J dropped 6 bases, with 19 bases sitting between them. Germline V CDR1 and CDR2: SEHNR, FQNEAQ (reference sequence). CDR3 coding DNA: TGTGCCAGCAGCTTAATTGGTCACCTGGATCAAAATGGCTACACCTTC. The encoded protein is CASSLIGHLDQNGYTF.

This rearrangement joins TRBV6-5 to TRBJ1-5; a possible D gene is TRBD1 (6 bases). Germline CDR1 MNHEY, CDR2 SVGAGI. CDR3 size: 15 residues. With 0 bases removed from V and 3 bases from J, the gap between germline ends came to 9 bases. The CDR3 here is CASSYSSGVNQPQHF. CDR3 bases: TGTGCCAGCAGTTACTCCTCAGGGGTCAATCAGCCCCAGCATTTT.

This clonotype showed up many times. The J gene is TRBJ1-2, the V gene TRBV7-2, with D hard to call. The CDR3 runs to 16 residues. V lost 5 bases and J 8 bases, leaving 24 bases between the germline ends. In germline, CDR1 is SGHTA, CDR2 FQGNSA. For the CDR3, the DNA is TGTGCCAGCAGCAATTTTAGGGAGGTCCCCCAGGAGGGCTACACCTTC. Translating gives CASSNFREVPQEGYTF.

The V call is TRBV24-1, the J call TRBJ2-1, with 9 bases aligning to TRBD1. Germline V CDR1 and CDR2: KGHDR, SFDVKD. V was pared by 7 bases and J by 3 bases, with 9 bases of the junction left unmatched. This CDR3 comprises 16 residues. The CDR3 region is CATSPADRGYYNEQFF. CDR3 in DNA: TGTGCCACCAGCCCGGCGGACAGGGGATACTACAATGAGCAGTTCTTC.

In its sample, this clonotype was seen many times. The chain carries TRBV7-8 and TRBJ2-3; 11 positions agree with TRBD2. The CDR3 sequence is 16 residues long. Per germline, CDR1 SGHVS and CDR2 FQNEAQ. V dropped 5 bases and J dropped 2; count of bases not matched to a gene: 6. Here the CDR3 DNA reads TGTGCCAGCAGCACGGGGACTAGCGGATTCACAGATACGCAGTATTTT. Amino acid sequence: CASSTGTSGFTDTQYF. The whole variable domain, filled in from reference TRBV7-8 and TRBJ2-3, reads GAGVSQSPRYKVAKRGQDVALRCDPISGHVSLFWYQQALGQGPEFLTYFQNEAQLDKSGLPSDRFFAERPEGSVSTLKIQRTQQEDSAVYLCASSTGTSGFTDTQYFGPGTRLTVL.

This clonotype was observed at least ten times. V is TRBV7-2 and J is TRBJ2-5; 8 bases match TRBD2. From germline, CDR1 is SGHTA and CDR2 FQGNSA. The CDR3 spans 16 residues. The J segment lost 3 bases and the V segment lost 5 bases, leaving 11 bases of the junction unmatched. As DNA, the CDR3 is TGTGCCAGCAGCCCCTCCCCCGGGACTAGGGAAGAGACCCAGTACTTC. This translates into CASSPSPGTREETQYF.

The rearrangement uses TRBV7-6 and TRBJ1-2; 10 bases agree with TRBD1. V was pared by 3 bases and J by 2 bases, with 3 bases of the junction left unmatched. CDR3 length: 15 amino acids. Germline values: CDR1 SGHVS, CDR2 FNYEAQ. This CDR3 is CASSFDRGRNYGYTF. In nucleotides, the CDR3 is TGTGCCAGCAGCTTTGACAGGGGGCGCAACTATGGCTACACCTTC.

The genes are TRBV29-1 and TRBJ2-3; D may be TRBD2 (5 bases). This CDR3 is 15 amino acids long. The V end was cut by 6 bases, the J end by 2 bases, with 18 bases between. Germline loops: CDR1 SQVTM, CDR2 ANQGSEA. The CDR3 loop reads CSVGPTGMDTDTQYF. Here the CDR3 DNA reads TGCAGCGTAGGTCCCACGGGGATGGACACAGATACGCAGTATTTT.

This clonotype was counted a few times. V usage is TRBV7-6 and J usage is TRBJ1-1; a weak D match, TRBD1 (5 bases). The CDR3 is 15 residues long. The germline V gene has CDR1 SGHVS and CDR2 FNYEAQ. Trimming cost V 5 bases and J 0 bases, with 13 bases left between them. CDR3 in amino acids: CASSQGVDMNTEAFF. CDR3 coding DNA: TGTGCCAGCAGCCAAGGGGTAGACATGAACACTGAAGCTTTCTTT.

The chain recombines TRBV7-8 with TRBJ2-5, with unresolved D. This CDR3 region has 12 residues. CDR1 SGHVS and CDR2 FQNEAQ come from the germline V gene. The germline V and J ends were trimmed by 0 bases and 7 bases, with 6 bases remaining between them. The CDR3: CASSLASLTQYF. CDR3 nucleotide sequence: TGTGCCAGCAGCTTAGCCAGTTTGACCCAGTACTTC.

For this clonotype: A much larger clone differs by one base, so this may be a read error. The V gene is TRBV7-2, the J gene TRBJ2-1; TRBD2 matches at 15 bases. Per the germline V gene, CDR1 is SGHTA and CDR2 is FQGNSA. The CDR3 totals 15 residues. V gave up 10 bases and J gave up 8 bases; unmatched junction bases: 9. CDR3 bases: TGTGCCAACATCTGGACTAGCGGGGGGGTGGATGAGCAGTTCTTC. Its protein is CANIWTSGGVDEQFF.

The J gene is TRBJ1-1, the V gene TRBV4-1; D unclear. CDR3 length: 13 residues. The germline gives CDR1 MGHRA, CDR2 YSYEKL. V lost 4 bases, J lost 7 bases, and 13 bases lay in between. The CDR3 DNA sequence: TGCGCCAGCAGCCGTGGGAGCGCGAATGAAGCTTTCTTT. This sequence encodes CASSRGSANEAFF.